These 12 T cell receptor beta chains share one sample of origin, sequenced in a study of graft-versus-host responses after intestinal transplantation. For these receptors, no antigen is known. The method was immunoSEQ multiplex PCR; TCRdb's version includes in-frame clones alone and lacks a portion of them. The sample lists about 85,000 clones, roughly 80% occurring once. The sample was unstimulated CD4+ T cells sorted from spleen or lymph node cells, taken before intestinal transplant. These receptors came from a human donor who received an intestinal transplant.

This clone has more than one count but fewer than ten. The chain couples TRBV7-9 to TRBJ2-7, with 8 positions matching TRBD2. Germline CDR1 is SEHNR and CDR2 is FQNEAQ (reference sequence). The V gene end was trimmed by 5 bases and the J gene end by 4 bases; junction bases not matched to a gene: 13. The CDR3 is 16 residues long. The CDR3 bases are TGTGCCAGCAGCCCCGTCCCGGGACTAGAAAGGTACGAGCAGTACTTC. Translated, it gives CASSPVPGLERYEQYF. The whole variable domain, remainder taken from reference TRBV7-9 and TRBJ2-7, is DTGVSQNPRHKITKRGQNVTFRCDPISEHNRLYWYRQTLGQGPEFLTYFQNEAQLEKSRLLSDRFSAERPKGSFSTLEIQRTEQGDSAMYLCASSPVPGLERYEQYFGPGTRLTVT.

The gene calls are TRBV21-1 and TRBJ2-1; TRBD1, the table's D call, lacks a check against the DNA. TRBV21-1 is annotated as a pseudogene. The CDR3 runs to 18 residues. CDR3 coding DNA: TGTGCCAGCAGCAAAGGATTGCCGGGACAGGGTCACGACAATGAGCAGTTCTTC. It translates to CASSKGLPGQGHDNEQFF.

This rearrangement joins TRBV18 to TRBJ2-7, with D perhaps matching TRBD1 (6 bases). This CDR3 contains 13 residues. The V and J ends lost 6 bases and 4 bases respectively, with 13 bases between them. The germline gives CDR1 KGHSH, CDR2 LQKENI. CDR3 bases: TGTGCCAGCTCTATCGCGGACAGTTACGAGCAGTACTTC. It codes for CASSIADSYEQYF. Together with reference TRBV18 and TRBJ2-7, the CDR3 gives the full variable domain: NAGVMQNPRHLVRRRGQEARLRCSPMKGHSHVYWYRQLPEEGLKFMVYLQKENIIDESGMPKERFSAEFPKEGPSILRIQQVVRGDSAAYFCASSIADSYEQYFGPGTRLTVT.

The chain is built from TRBV28 and TRBJ1-6; D is unclear. V lost 2 bases and J 8 bases, leaving 13 bases between the germline ends. Germline lookup yields CDR1 MDHEN and CDR2 SYDVKM. The CDR3 has 15 residues. CDR3 DNA: TGTGCCAGCAGTTTAAGCGCGGGGAAGTATTCACCCCTCCACTTT. Translation: CASSLSAGKYSPLHF.

The rearrangement links TRBV6-5 to TRBJ1-5, with 8 bases that match TRBD1. CDR1 is MNHEY and CDR2 is SVGAGI in the germline V gene. CDR3 length: 14 residues. V trimming: 5 bases; J trimming: 7 bases; junction bases outside the gene matches: 7. The CDR3 is CASSDDRGRQPQHF. The DNA of the CDR3 is TGTGCCAGCAGTGACGACAGGGGCAGGCAGCCCCAGCATTTT.

In this sample, this clone turned up a few times. The chain combines TRBV19 with TRBJ1-4; D uncertain. CDR3 size: 13 residues. V was cut by 3 bases and J by 7 bases, with 9 bases left in between. CDR1 and CDR2 from the germline V gene are LNHDA and SQIVND (reference sequence). CDR3 coding DNA: TGTGCCAGTAGTATCCGGGTATCTGAAAAACTGTTTTTT. This translates into CASSIRVSEKLFF.

This clone came up a few times. The gene calls are TRBV6-5 and TRBJ2-2, with D possibly being TRBD2 (6 bases). The V and J ends lost 2 bases and 7 bases respectively, with 11 bases between them. This CDR3 comprises 14 residues. Germline CDR1 and CDR2: MNHEY and SVGAGI. The CDR3: CASSYETRGGELFF. The CDR3 bases are TGTGCCAGCAGTTACGAGACTAGGGGCGGGGAGCTGTTTTTT.

The chain combines TRBV4-2 with TRBJ2-7; TRBD1 agrees at 8 bases. Germline V gene sequence: CDR1 LGHNA, CDR2 YNFKEQ. V trimming: 5 bases; J trimming: 1 base; junction bases outside the gene matches: 7. The length of the CDR3 is 15 residues. The DNA of the CDR3 is TGTGCCAGCAGCTTGGACAGGGTGGTTTCCTACGAGCAGTACTTC. It specifies CASSLDRVVSYEQYF.

This chain uses TRBV2 with TRBJ2-7; 7 bases are a match to TRBD1. This CDR3 is 13 amino acids long. Looked up from germline, CDR1 is SNHLY and CDR2 is FYNNEI. Losses at the gene ends were 4 bases for V and 4 bases for J; bases not matched to a gene: 4. CDR3 nucleotide sequence: TGTGCCAGCAGTGCCGGGACAGTTTACGAGCAGTACTTC. This gives the protein CASSAGTVYEQYF.

This clone was seen only a few times. This sequence joins TRBV4-2 and TRBJ2-1; a weak D match, TRBD1 (6 bases). Trimming removed 2 bases at V and 12 bases at J, with 20 bases between. Per germline, CDR1 LGHNA and CDR2 YNFKEQ. CDR3 length equals 15 residues. This chain's CDR3 is CASSQTGLSSLGQFF. The CDR3 coding sequence is TGTGCCAGCAGCCAAACAGGGCTTTCTAGCCTTGGGCAGTTCTTC.

V is TRBV11-3 and J is TRBJ2-7; TRBD1 matches 8 bases. The CDR3 totals 15 residues. Germline V gives CDR1 SGHNT, CDR2 YENEEA. Trimming removed 4 bases from V and 6 bases from J; junction bases left unmatched: 11. The CDR3 loop reads CASSSANTGTGEQYF. For the CDR3, the DNA is TGTGCCAGCAGCTCAGCCAACACAGGGACAGGCGAGCAGTACTTC.

The chain combines TRBV11-3 with TRBJ2-1; 7 nucleotides agree with TRBD1. CDR3 length equals 15 residues. Germline V gives CDR1 SGHNT, CDR2 YENEEA. Unmatched junction bases numbered 4, after V lost 5 bases and J lost 0 bases. The CDR3: CASSHDRVSYNEQFF. Written as DNA, the CDR3 is TGTGCCAGCAGCCATGACAGGGTCTCCTACAATGAGCAGTTCTTC.